This TCR beta chain was identified during a study of T cell responses to AZD1222 COVID-19 vaccine. This clone came up a few times. Antigen: not known. Deletions cut 0 bases from V and 0 bases from J, with 10 bases between. Germline V gene sequence: CDR1 SGHRS, CDR2 YFSETQ. This CDR3 has 16 amino acids. Profiling relied on immunoSEQ multiplex PCR, and the TCRdb table lists in-frame clones only, not all of them. Among around 140,000 clones, 65% to 90% were seen once, and the ten largest hold approximately 20%. Study-wide points: Variant regions that are unmutated are reportedly the target of nearly half of spike-specific TCRs. Two AZD1222 administrations were followed by greater Spike-specific TCR breadth and depth. No day 14 peak samples; only post-peak repertoires were characterized.

The clonotype comes from an adult in good health. The chain joins TRBV5-1 to TRBJ1-3; unclear D gene. Source: peripheral blood, taken on day 0 of AZD1222 vaccination. DNA for the CDR3: TGCGCCAGCAGCTTGGACAGCCCATCCTCTGGAAACACCATATATTTT. The encoded protein is CASSLDSPSSGNTIYF.